This is a list of T cell receptor beta chains from one sample in a study of blood T cell repertoires in COVID-19. Profiled with immunoSEQ multiplex PCR; TCRdb holds only in-frame clones, not every one. The sample has some 150,000 clones; 83% are singletons. Sequences were obtained from PBMCs or T cells enriched from blood (not recorded which). These receptors all stem from a woman aged 45-65 years in a cohort exposed to, infected with or recovered from COVID-19 (not recorded which). CDR3s include the opening cysteine and the closing phenylalanine or tryptophan. A D gene is named only where the DNA matches it firmly. Clone size is shown for a subset of rows, as once, few, many or a class of expanded clone.

J gene,D gene,clone size,V gene,CDR3 DNA,CDR3 protein
TRBJ2-5,NA,few,TRBV5-1,TGCGCCAGCAGCGTAGCAGATGAAAGTGGGACCCAGTACTTC,CASSVADESGTQYF
TRBJ1-3,NA,NA,TRBV3-1/TRBV3-2,TGTGCCAGCAGCCCCCAGACGGCTAGCTCTGGAAACACCATATATTTT,CASSPQTASSGNTIYF
TRBJ2-5,TRBD2,NA,TRBV27,TGTGCCAGCAAACCTAGCGGGGGGGCCGGTGTGACCCAGTACTTC,CASKPSGGAGVTQYF
TRBJ2-7,TRBD2,NA,TRBV11-2,TGTGCCAGCAGCCGTGGGGGGGTTAGCTCCTACGAGCAGTACTTC,CASSRGGVSSYEQYF
TRBJ2-3,TRBD1,NA,TRBV6-5,TGTGCCAGCAGAGGGGCAGGGGGAACAGATACGCAGTATTTT,CASRGAGGTDTQYF
TRBJ2-7,NA,NA,TRBV3-1/TRBV3-2,TGTGCCAGCAGCCTCGAACTAACCTACGAGCAGTACTTC,CASSLELTYEQYF
TRBJ1-3,NA,NA,TRBV29-1,TGCAGCGTTGATTCCGGTATTGGAAACACCATATATTTT,CSVDSGIGNTIYF
TRBJ2-7,NA,few,TRBV7-2,TGTGCCAGCAGCTCACAGGTACCGAGGTTCTACGAGCAGTACTTC,CASSSQVPRFYEQYF
TRBJ2-6,TRBD2,NA,TRBV27,TGTGCCAGCAGTTCGGGGGGGCCTGGGGCCAACGTCCTGACTTTC,CASSSGGPGANVLTF
TRBJ2-1,NA,NA,TRBV7-3,TGTGCCAGCAGCTTAACCGGGAGCTCCTACAATGAGCAGTTCTTC,CASSLTGSSYNEQFF
TRBJ2-5,NA,NA,TRBV5-1,TGCGCCAGCAGCTTGGAGGCAGGGGCCCAAGAGACCCAGTACTTC,CASSLEAGAQETQYF
TRBJ2-2,TRBD1,NA,TRBV7-6,TGTGCCAGCAGCGGCCGGGACAGGGGGCTCGGGGAGCTGTTTTTT,CASSGRDRGLGELFF
TRBJ1-3,NA,NA,TRBV7-6,TGTGCCAGCAGCCCAGGAACGGTGTTCTCTGGAAACACCATATATTTT,CASSPGTVFSGNTIYF
TRBJ1-1,NA,NA,TRBV7-2,TGTGCCAGCAGCTACATCCGGACACAAATCGAAGCTTTCTTT,CASSYIRTQIEAFF
TRBJ1-1,TRBD1,NA,TRBV7-6,TGTGCCAGCAGCTTAGGCGAGACAGGGGCTGAAGCTTTCTTT,CASSLGETGAEAFF
TRBJ2-5,TRBD2,NA,TRBV5-4,TGTGCCAGCAGCCTACTAGCGGCTCAAGAGACCCAGTACTTC,CASSLLAAQETQYF
TRBJ2-4,TRBD2,NA,TRBV20-1,TGCAGTGCTGGTGGAGGGACTAGCGGGACTCTAGCCAAAAACATTCAGTACTTC,CSAGGGTSGTLAKNIQYF
TRBJ2-4,NA,NA,TRBV19,TGTGCCAGTAGTCCCATCGGGGGGCATCAGAACATTCAGTACTTC,CASSPIGGHQNIQYF
TRBJ2-2,TRBD1,NA,TRBV7-6,TGTGCCAGCAGCTTATCCTCACAGGGGGCGCCCGGGGAGCTGTTTTTT,CASSLSSQGAPGELFF
TRBJ1-5,NA,NA,TRBV23-1,TGCGCCAGCAGTCAACCCCGGGAGGGCAATCAGCCCCAGCATTTT,CASSQPREGNQPQHF
TRBJ2-7,TRBD2,NA,TRBV28,TGTGCCAGCAGAAGGACTAGCGGCTACGAGCAGTACTTC,CASRRTSGYEQYF
TRBJ2-7,NA,NA,TRBV3-1/TRBV3-2,TGTGCCAGCAGCCAAGATGTAGCGACCTACGAGCAGTACTTC,CASSQDVATYEQYF
TRBJ1-5,NA,NA,TRBV3-1/TRBV3-2,TGTGCCAGCAGCAAGACCGCGGGGAACAATCAGCCCCAGCATTTT,CASSKTAGNNQPQHF
TRBJ2-5,TRBD2,NA,TRBV5-1,TGCGCCAGCAGCTTGGCCCCAGCGGGAGAGGGCGAGACCCAGTACTTC,CASSLAPAGEGETQYF
TRBJ2-1,TRBD2,NA,TRBV19,TGTGCCAGTATGAGCCTGGCGGGAGCCCAGCGGGATGAGCAGTTCTTC,CASMSLAGAQRDEQFF
TRBJ2-1,TRBD2,NA,TRBV5-1,TGCGCCAGCAGCTTGGACCTAGCGGGAGTTTACAATGAGCAGTTCTTC,CASSLDLAGVYNEQFF
TRBJ2-7,TRBD2,NA,TRBV14,TGTGCCAGCAGCCAAGATCTGGGGGGGTTCTCCTACGAGCAGTACTTC,CASSQDLGGFSYEQYF
TRBJ1-2,TRBD1,NA,TRBV19,TGTGCCAGTGTGGGGGACAGGGGGCAGGGTGGCTACACCTTC,CASVGDRGQGGYTF
TRBJ2-3,TRBD2,NA,TRBV7-2,TGTGCCAGCAGCCCCCCGGGACTAGCTTTAACAGATACGCAGTATTTT,CASSPPGLALTDTQYF
TRBJ1-1,NA,NA,TRBV19,TGTGCCAGTAGCGCCCCAGGGCCGAACACTGAAGCTTTCTTT,CASSAPGPNTEAFF
TRBJ1-4,TRBD1,NA,TRBV28,TGTGCCAGCAGTTCTTGGGCAGGGGGAAATGAAAAACTGTTTTTT,CASSSWAGGNEKLFF